Here is one T cell receptor (beta chain) with its context. Its antigen is unidentified. The data stem from a study of CD8 T cells in ankylosing spondylitis. The study, taken as a whole, reports: Some motif variants had been reported before (in reactive arthritis synovial fluid and blood). Significantly higher representation of disease-linked clones was reported for matched ankylosing spondylitis synovial fluid. Disease-associated clones were CD8+ and fairly uncommon in peripheral blood. It appeared that ankylosing spondylitis blood was characterized by a TCR beta motif of about 8 highly homologous variants.

Germline V gene sequence: CDR1 KGHSH, CDR2 LQKENI. Trimming shortened V by 6 bases and J by 4 bases, and 9 bases separated the two germline ends. This CDR3 has 12 amino acids. Quantitative 5'-RACE with molecular barcodes produced the TCR beta libraries. TCRdb reprocessed the 5' RACE reads with MiXCR, giving one entry per CDR3 protein. The data show around 890,000 distinct CDR3 sequences, about 12% seen once. V usage is TRBV18 and J usage is TRBJ2-5; D gene unclear. The receptor was derived from a male donor with ankylosing spondylitis. The sample comprised blood, either unsorted or a sorted T cell fraction (not recorded which). The CDR3 DNA reads TGTGCCAGCTCTGGTTGGTCAGAGACCCAGTACTTC. Encoded protein: CASSGWSETQYF.